These 29 T cell receptor beta chains originate from one sample sequenced in a study of OX40 agonist ivuxolimab in advanced cancers. Assay used: immunoSEQ multiplex PCR; TCRdb lists only in-frame clones, some missing. Of roughly 67,000 clones listed, approximately 80% are singletons. The sample consisted of CD4+ or CD8+ T cells sorted from blood, taken in a trial of the OX40 agonist ivuxolimab. The receptors derive from an adult with an advanced solid tumor such as melanoma, head and neck, liver or kidney cancer.

V usage is TRBV4-3 and J usage is TRBJ1-2; tentatively, D is TRBD1 (5 bases). This CDR3 contains 14 residues. Trimming took 1 base from V and 4 from J, leaving 10 bases between them. Germline CDR1 LGHNA, CDR2 YSLEER. The CDR3 protein is CASSQGIDSYGYTF. The DNA of the CDR3 is TGCGCCAGCAGCCAAGGGATCGACAGCTATGGCTACACCTTC.

This chain links TRBV7-2 with TRBJ2-4; D call uncertain. Trimming stripped 1 base from V and 1 base from J, with 5 bases between. Germline CDR1 reads SGHTA; CDR2 reads FQGNSA. This CDR3 has 14 residues. The CDR3 region is CASSLVGAKNIQYF. CDR3 DNA sequence: TGTGCCAGCAGCTTAGTAGGTGCCAAAAACATTCAGTACTTC.

This clone is a singleton in its sample. The chain has TRBV11-2 and TRBJ2-5; TRBD1 aligns across 10 bases. CDR1 and CDR2 (germline): SGHAT, FQNNGV. This CDR3 contains 14 residues. The V gene end was trimmed by 5 bases and the J gene end by 5 bases; junction bases not matched to a gene: 5. CDR3 loop: CASSRDRGYETQYF. The CDR3 coding sequence is TGTGCCAGCAGCAGGGACAGGGGTTATGAGACCCAGTACTTC.

CDR3 bases: TGTGCCAGCAGTTACTCTCTCCTGGGGGGGTCCTACGAGCAGTACTTC. This codes for CASSYSLLGGSYEQYF. The chain carries TRBV6-5 and TRBJ2-7; 7 nucleotides agree with TRBD2. Trimming cost V 0 bases and J 1 base; bases outside gene matches: 6. The CDR3 totals 16 residues. Per germline, CDR1 MNHEY and CDR2 SVGAGI.

The chain carries TRBV5-1 and TRBJ2-5, with 11 bases aligning to TRBD1. Germline-derived CDR1 and CDR2 are SGHRS and YFSETQ. V was clipped by 4 bases and J by 5 bases; unmatched bases: 4. The CDR3 contains 14 residues. CDR3: CASSAGQGAETQYF. In DNA, the CDR3 is TGCGCCAGCAGCGCCGGACAGGGGGCGGAGACCCAGTACTTC.

The CDR3 DNA reads as TGTGCCAGCAGACAGACAGATGGCTATGGCTACACCTTC. Its protein product is CASRQTDGYGYTF. V gene TRBV28 combines with J gene TRBJ1-2; possibly TRBD1 for D (5 bases). Germline V gene lookup returns CDR1 MDHEN and CDR2 SYDVKM. This CDR3 contains 13 residues. Between the trimmed V and J ends, which lost 6 bases and 4 bases, there was a span of 12 bases.

The chain recombines TRBV9 with TRBJ2-7, with TRBD2 matching 11 bases. The CDR3 is 16 residues long. Germline loops: CDR1 SGDLS, CDR2 YYNGEE. Trimming removed 4 bases from V and 1 base from J; junction bases left unmatched: 7. CDR3 bases: TGTGCCAGCAGCACCGGGCTAGCGGGAGGATCCTACGAGCAGTACTTC. Translation gives CASSTGLAGGSYEQYF.

This chain joins TRBV6-5 and TRBJ2-7; 9 positions match TRBD2. The CDR3 consists of 13 residues. J gave up 5 bases and V 6 bases, and 5 bases lay outside the gene matches. Germline V CDR1 and CDR2: MNHEY, SVGAGI. DNA for the CDR3: TGTGCCAGCAGGACCCTAGCGGGAAACGAGCAGTACTTC. Translating gives CASRTLAGNEQYF.

For this clone: One junction end does not reproduce the germline sequence, and a read error may be involved. The rearrangement uses TRBV19 and TRBJ1-5; D gene ambiguous. CDR1 is LNHDA and CDR2 is SQIVND in the germline V gene (reference sequence). This CDR3 comprises 15 residues. The CDR3 spells CASSIDLFPNRPQHF. In nucleotides, the CDR3 is TGTGCCAGTAGTATAGATCTTTTCCCTAATCGGCCCCAGCATTTT.

V gene TRBV5-1 combines with J gene TRBJ1-2; 7 nucleotides align to TRBD1. Germline CDR1 SGHRS, CDR2 YFSETQ. The CDR3 covers 14 residues. After removal of 3 bases from V and 4 bases from J, the junction contained 6 bases not matched to a gene. The CDR3 protein is CASSSDREGYGYTF. In DNA form, the CDR3 reads TGCGCCAGCAGCTCCGACAGGGAGGGCTATGGCTACACCTTC.

V is TRBV29-1 and J is TRBJ1-2; 7 bases fit TRBD1. The germline CDR1 and CDR2 sequences are SQVTM and ANQGSEA. The CDR3 contains 10 residues. The J segment lost 6 bases and the V segment lost 7 bases, leaving 2 bases of the junction unmatched. The CDR3 spells CSAGTDGYTF. In DNA, the CDR3 is TGCAGCGCAGGGACAGATGGCTACACCTTC.

This clone is a singleton in its sample. This rearrangement joins TRBV19 to TRBJ1-2; a possible D gene is TRBD1 (5 bases). The germline V gene encodes CDR1 LNHDA and CDR2 SQIVND (reference sequence). V lost 3 bases to trimming and J lost 11 bases, with 19 bases between them. The CDR3 sequence is 14 residues long. In DNA form, the CDR3 reads TGTGCCAGTAGTATCGACAGTGGGATAAGGCTGTACACCTTC. This encodes CASSIDSGIRLYTF.

Note on this clone: One end of the junction is discordant with germline, which a read error may explain. This rearrangement joins TRBV28 to TRBJ2-2; D ambiguous. Germline-derived CDR1 and CDR2 are MDHEN and SYDVKM. The CDR3 is made up of 14 amino acids. In DNA, the CDR3 is TGTGCCAGCAGTTTTGCGTCGAATACCGGGGAGCTGTTTTTT. Encoded protein: CASSFASNTGELFF.

This clone was detected once. The chain carries TRBV12-5 and TRBJ2-3; D remains unclear. This CDR3 is built from 14 residues. Germline CDR1 and CDR2: LGHNT and FRNRAP. The V end was cut by 6 bases, the J end by 4 bases, with 14 bases between. In DNA, the CDR3 is TGTGCTAGTGGGCCAGACACGTCCCCAGATACGCAGTATTTT. Its translation is CASGPDTSPDTQYF. Full variable domain (outside the CDR3, taken from reference TRBV12-5 and TRBJ2-3): DARVTQTPRHKVTEMGQEVTMRCQPILGHNTVFWYRQTMMQGLELLAYFRNRAPLDDSGMPKDRFSAEMPDATLATLKIQPSEPRDSAVYFCASGPDTSPDTQYFGPGTRLTVL.

The rearrangement uses TRBV7-9 and TRBJ2-5; D ambiguous. The germline V gene encodes CDR1 SEHNR and CDR2 FQNEAQ (reference sequence). V was clipped by 5 bases and J by 5 bases, with 12 bases between them. The CDR3 is 13 residues long. The chain's CDR3 is CASSLLPSETQYF. In DNA, the CDR3 is TGTGCCAGCAGCCTACTTCCGAGCGAGACCCAGTACTTC. The complete variable domain, with remaining parts taken from reference TRBV7-9 and TRBJ2-5, reads DTGVSQNPRHKITKRGQNVTFRCDPISEHNRLYWYRQTLGQGPEFLTYFQNEAQLEKSRLLSDRFSAERPKGSFSTLEIQRTEQGDSAMYLCASSLLPSETQYFGPGTRLLVL.

In this sample, this clone turned up once. The CDR3 here is CASSLGTGSPEAFF. DNA of the CDR3: TGTGCCAGCAGCTTAGGGACAGGGTCGCCTGAAGCTTTCTTT. The V and J genes are TRBV7-9 and TRBJ1-1, with 8 bases identical to TRBD1. J lost 6 bases, V lost 1 base, and 4 bases had no gene match. The CDR3 contains 14 residues. Germline CDR1 is SEHNR and CDR2 is FQNEAQ (reference sequence).

CDR3 sequence reads: CASSLVDSSYEQYF. The CDR3 DNA is TGTGCCAGCAGCTTGGTCGACAGCTCCTACGAGCAGTACTTC. This chain links TRBV5-5 with TRBJ2-5; tentatively, D is TRBD1 (5 bases). Near its end, the DNA agrees better with TRBJ2-7, so the J call may be wrong. The CDR3 covers 14 residues. Germline V lookup: CDR1 SGHKS, CDR2 YYEKEE (reference sequence).

V usage is TRBV5-1 and J usage is TRBJ1-2, with no clear D. Germline lookup yields CDR1 SGHRS and CDR2 YFSETQ. This CDR3 contains 14 residues. V lost 1 base and J lost 4, with 11 bases in between. For the CDR3, the DNA is TGCGCCAGCAGCTTGATCGTGGCAGCCTATGGCTACACCTTC. Translating it yields CASSLIVAAYGYTF.

This rearrangement joins TRBV7-2 to TRBJ2-3; D remains ambiguous. Deletions cut 2 bases from V and 4 bases from J, with 7 bases between. Germline V gives CDR1 SGHTA, CDR2 FQGNSA. The CDR3 length is 13 residues. The CDR3 bases are TGTGCCAGCAGCTTACTCCCCTCAGATACGCAGTATTTT. It yields the protein CASSLLPSDTQYF.

The table lists this clone with a few counts. The chain has TRBV29-1 and TRBJ2-7; 9 nucleotides agree with TRBD1. V lost 7 bases, J lost 3 bases, and 7 bases stayed unmatched. Looked up from germline, CDR1 is SQVTM and CDR2 is ANQGSEA. This CDR3 is 13 amino acids long. The CDR3, as DNA: TGCAGCGGAGGACAGGGGCTCCTCTACGAGCAGTACTTC. Encoded protein: CSGGQGLLYEQYF.

This chain links TRBV4-3 with TRBJ2-1; TRBD1 or TRBD2 may be the D gene (5 bases each). Germline loops: CDR1 LGHNA, CDR2 YSLEER. This CDR3 spans 13 amino acids. Deletions cut 3 bases from V and 5 bases from J, with 8 bases between. The CDR3 reads CASSQGPNNEQFF. For the CDR3, the DNA is TGCGCCAGCAGCCAGGGACCAAACAATGAGCAGTTCTTC.

This clone was detected only a few times. This chain connects TRBV30 to TRBJ1-3; 7 bases agree with TRBD1. V shed 1 base and J 4 bases; nucleotides not matched to a gene: 22. The CDR3 length is 20 residues. Germline assignment: CDR1 GTSNPN and CDR2 SVGIG (reference sequence). The CDR3 sequence: CAWSGGRVSTGLSVGNTIYF. The CDR3 DNA reads TGTGCCTGGAGTGGTGGGCGGGTGTCGACAGGGCTAAGTGTGGGAAACACCATATATTTT.

The chain couples TRBV5-8 to TRBJ2-1; tentatively, D is TRBD2 (5 bases). The CDR3 consists of 15 residues. Germline CDR1 is SGHTS and CDR2 is YDEGEE. V shed 4 bases and J shed 3 bases, with 14 bases lying between them. The CDR3 loop is CASSKDSPNYNEQFF. CDR3 DNA: TGTGCCAGCAGCAAGGACTCCCCTAACTACAATGAGCAGTTCTTC. Complete variable domain (other parts from reference TRBV5-8 and TRBJ2-1): EAGVTQSPTHLIKTRGQQATLRCSPISGHTSVYWYQQALGLGLQFLLWYDEGEERNRGNFPPRFSGRQFPNYSSELNVNALELEDSALYLCASSKDSPNYNEQFFGPGTRLTVL.

This clone was seen a few times. The genes are TRBV18 and TRBJ2-1, with 12 bases identical to TRBD2. Looked up from germline, CDR1 is KGHSH and CDR2 is LQKENI. The CDR3 contains 14 residues. The ends lost 6 bases at V and 8 bases at J; junction bases unmatched: 5. CDR3 coding DNA: TGTGCCAGCTCTCGACTAGCGGGAGACCATGAGCAGTTCTTC. Translated: CASSRLAGDHEQFF. The complete variable domain, with remaining parts taken from reference TRBV18 and TRBJ2-1, reads NAGVMQNPRHLVRRRGQEARLRCSPMKGHSHVYWYRQLPEEGLKFMVYLQKENIIDESGMPKERFSAEFPKEGPSILRIQQVVRGDSAAYFCASSRLAGDHEQFFGPGTRLTVL.

V and J are TRBV9 and TRBJ1-3; 11 positions agree with TRBD1. The V gene end was trimmed by 3 bases and the J gene end by 2 bases; junction bases not matched to a gene: 4. Per germline, CDR1 SGDLS and CDR2 YYNGEE. This CDR3 spans 16 amino acids. The CDR3 reads CASSGRTGGTGNTIYF. CDR3 DNA sequence: TGTGCCAGCAGCGGGAGGACAGGGGGCACTGGAAACACCATATATTTT.

The V and J genes are TRBV19 and TRBJ1-1; maybe TRBD1 (6 bases). Germline CDR1 reads LNHDA; CDR2 reads SQIVND (reference sequence). This CDR3 is built from 14 residues. V was clipped by 7 bases and J by 1 base, with 13 bases between them. CDR3 in DNA: TGTGCCAGTAAAAGGGCACAGGGGAACACTGAAGCTTTCTTT. This codes for CASKRAQGNTEAFF. The whole variable domain, filled in from reference TRBV19 and TRBJ1-1, reads DGGITQSPKYLFRKEGQNVTLSCEQNLNHDAMYWYRQDPGQGLRLIYYSQIVNDFQKGDIAEGYSVSREKKESFPLTVTSAQKNPTAFYLCASKRAQGNTEAFFGQGTRLTVV.

This chain links TRBV25-1 with TRBJ2-5; D possibly matches TRBD1 or TRBD2 (5 bases each). This CDR3 region has 12 residues. CDR1 and CDR2 from the germline V gene are MGHDK and SYGVNS. With 6 bases removed from V and 5 bases from J, the gap between germline ends came to 10 bases. CDR3 bases: TGTGCCAGCAGCCTGGGGGAGGAGACCCAGTACTTC. Its translation is CASSLGEETQYF.

The chain combines TRBV11-2 with TRBJ2-1, with 14 bases fitting TRBD2. Germline loops: CDR1 SGHAT, CDR2 FQNNGV. V lost 4 bases to trimming and J lost 7 bases; unmatched junction nucleotides: 3. The CDR3 is 15 amino acids. CDR3 amino acids: CASSSGLAGVNEQFF. The DNA of the CDR3 is TGTGCCAGCAGCTCGGGACTAGCGGGAGTTAATGAGCAGTTCTTC. The full variable domain, its missing parts supplied by reference TRBV11-2 and TRBJ2-1, is EAGVAQSPRYKIIEKRQSVAFWCNPISGHATLYWYQQILGQGPKLLIQFQNNGVVDDSQLPKDRFSAERLKGVDSTLKIQPAKLEDSAVYLCASSSGLAGVNEQFFGPGTRLTVL.

The chain links TRBV9 to TRBJ2-3; 11 nucleotides align to TRBD2. Germline trimming cut 3 bases from V and 0 bases from J; bases unmatched to any gene: 3. Germline CDR1 SGDLS, CDR2 YYNGEE. The CDR3 sequence is 16 residues long. The chain's CDR3 is CASSGLAGTSTDTQYF. The CDR3 DNA follows: TGTGCCAGCAGCGGACTAGCGGGGACGAGCACAGATACGCAGTATTTT.